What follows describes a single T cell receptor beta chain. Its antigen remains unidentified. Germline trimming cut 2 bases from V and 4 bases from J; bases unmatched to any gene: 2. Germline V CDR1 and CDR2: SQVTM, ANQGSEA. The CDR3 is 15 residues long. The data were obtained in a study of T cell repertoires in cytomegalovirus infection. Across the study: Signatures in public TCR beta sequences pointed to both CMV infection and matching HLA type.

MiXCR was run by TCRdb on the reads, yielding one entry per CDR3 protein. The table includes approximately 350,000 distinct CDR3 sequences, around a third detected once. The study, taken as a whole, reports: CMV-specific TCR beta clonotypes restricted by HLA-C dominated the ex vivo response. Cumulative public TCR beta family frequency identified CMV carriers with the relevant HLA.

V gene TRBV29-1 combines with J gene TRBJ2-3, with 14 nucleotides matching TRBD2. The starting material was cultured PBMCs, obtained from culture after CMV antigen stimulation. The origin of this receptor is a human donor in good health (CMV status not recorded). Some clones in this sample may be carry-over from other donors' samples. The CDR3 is CSVERLAGGADTQYF. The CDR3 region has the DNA TGCAGCGTTGAAAGACTAGCGGGAGGGGCAGATACGCAGTATTTT.